This TCR beta chain was retrieved from a study of T cells in Graves' hyperthyroidism and ophthalmopathy. Across the whole study: Once the initial diagnosis was made, peripheral blood was obtained before any treatment. Points from the study as a whole: Most thyroid clonotypes expanded above 0.001 were also detected in blood.

The investigators amplified TCR beta CDR3 regions from RNA transcripts. During a first-round RT-PCR of the TCR CDR3, the HTBI primer set was used. TCRdb called the multiplex PCR reads again in MiXCR, with one record for every CDR3 protein. The repertoire holds roughly 250,000 distinct CDR3 sequences, about 17% seen once, with around 30% in the top ten. A patient was excluded if there was uncontrolled infection, other autoimmune disease, pregnancy or lactation. Diagnostic decisions used clinical symptoms, serum thyroxine and TRAb, thyroid ultrasound and orbital computed tomography. Looked up from germline, CDR1 is MDHEN and CDR2 is SYDVKM. This CDR3 has 17 amino acids. V was pared by 1 base and J by 1 base, with 6 bases of the junction left unmatched. This clonotype was counted ten times or more. The antigen is unknown.

Input material: blood. The receptor comes from a woman under 30 with Graves' ophthalmopathy. The chain carries TRBV28 and TRBJ2-1; 8 bases fit TRBD2. The CDR3 sequence is CASSLSGGPISYNEQFF. The CDR3 bases are TGTGCCAGCAGTTTATCGGGAGGGCCTATATCCTACAATGAGCAGTTCTTC. Filled out from reference TRBV28 and TRBJ2-1, the complete variable domain reads DVKVTQSSRYLVKRTGEKVFLECVQDMDHENMFWYRQDPGLGLRLIYFSYDVKMKEKGDIPEGYSVSREKKERFSLILESASTNQTSMYLCASSLSGGPISYNEQFFGPGTRLTVL.